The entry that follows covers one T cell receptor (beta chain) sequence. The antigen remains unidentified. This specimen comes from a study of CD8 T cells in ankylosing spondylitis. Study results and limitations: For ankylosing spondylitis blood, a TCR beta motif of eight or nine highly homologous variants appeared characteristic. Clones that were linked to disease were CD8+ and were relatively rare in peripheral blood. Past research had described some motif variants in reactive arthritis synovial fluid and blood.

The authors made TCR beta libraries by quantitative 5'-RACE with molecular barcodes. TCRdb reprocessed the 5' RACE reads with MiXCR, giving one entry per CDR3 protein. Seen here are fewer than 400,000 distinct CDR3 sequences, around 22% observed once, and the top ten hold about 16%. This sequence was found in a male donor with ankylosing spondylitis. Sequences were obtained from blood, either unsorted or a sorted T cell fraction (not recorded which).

DNA for the CDR3: TGTGCCAGCAGTATGTCGTCCGGGACATACTCCTACGAGCAGTACTTC. Translated, it gives CASSMSSGTYSYEQYF. V and J are TRBV11-3 and TRBJ2-7; maybe TRBD1 (6 bases). This CDR3 region has 16 residues. The ends were cut back, 6 bases at V and 0 bases at J, with 18 bases in the middle. The germline CDR1 and CDR2 sequences are SGHNT and YENEEA.